These T cell receptor beta chains were read from a single sample in a study of persistence of HIV-infected CD4 T cells. No antigens are known for them. The method was immunoSEQ multiplex PCR; TCRdb's version includes in-frame clones alone and lacks a portion of them. In the table there are 25,000 to 35,000 clones, roughly three quarters of which are singletons. This specimen was CD4+ T cells sorted from PBMCs after approximately 19-hour stimulation, taken from a patient who received antiretroviral therapy. These receptors were obtained from an adult woman with HIV who was CMV-seropositive. Each CDR3 is given with its conserved first and last residue. The order of the fields is CDR3 length, V gene, J gene, D gene, CDR3 DNA, CDR3 protein. A D gene is named only where the DNA matches it firmly.

len: 13; v_gene: TRBV18; j_gene: TRBJ2-7; d_gene: -; CDR3nt: TGTGCCAGCTCACCACCAAGCTCCTACGAGCAGTACTTC; CDR3aa: CASSPPSSYEQYF
len: 16; v_gene: TRBV12-5; j_gene: TRBJ1-4; d_gene: TRBD1; CDR3nt: TGTGCTAGTGGTTCCCCCGCAGGGGGATCGCATGAAAAACTGTTTTTT; CDR3aa: CASGSPAGGSHEKLFF
len: 13; v_gene: TRBV30; j_gene: TRBJ1-1; d_gene: -; CDR3nt: TGTGCCTGGAGTGTAGGTCTGGGTACTGAAGCTTTCTTT; CDR3aa: CAWSVGLGTEAFF
len: 18; v_gene: TRBV5-1; j_gene: TRBJ1-3; d_gene: -; CDR3nt: TGCGCCAGCAGCTTTGACCAACCAGGGAGGCGGACTGGAAACACCATATATTTT; CDR3aa: CASSFDQPGRRTGNTIYF
len: 15; v_gene: TRBV7-2; j_gene: TRBJ1-3; d_gene: -; CDR3nt: TGTGCCAGCAGCTTAGCCTCTTTCTCTGGAAACACCATATATTTT; CDR3aa: CASSLASFSGNTIYF
len: 15; v_gene: TRBV3-1/TRBV3-2; j_gene: TRBJ2-5; d_gene: -; CDR3nt: TGTGCCAGCAGCCAAGATTTGGGCCCCCCAGAGACCCAGTACTTC; CDR3aa: CASSQDLGPPETQYF
len: 14; v_gene: TRBV14; j_gene: TRBJ1-4; d_gene: TRBD1; CDR3nt: TGTGCCAGCAGCGCAGGGGGCGCAGGAGAAAAACTGTTTTTT; CDR3aa: CASSAGGAGEKLFF
len: 15; v_gene: TRBV2; j_gene: TRBJ2-2; d_gene: TRBD2; CDR3nt: TGTGCCAGCTCAATAGCGGGGGGACTGACCGGGGAGCTGTTTTTT; CDR3aa: CASSIAGGLTGELFF
len: 16; v_gene: TRBV6-4; j_gene: TRBJ2-3; d_gene: -; CDR3nt: TGTGCCAGCAGTGGATTTTGGATAAAGATGGGAGATACGCAGTATTTT; CDR3aa: CASSGFWIKMGDTQYF
len: 16; v_gene: TRBV3-1/TRBV3-2; j_gene: TRBJ2-1; d_gene: TRBD1; CDR3nt: TGTGCCAGCAGCCAAGCCTCGACAGGGGGCAGAAATGAGCAGTTCTTC; CDR3aa: CASSQASTGGRNEQFF
len: 14; v_gene: TRBV6-5; j_gene: TRBJ1-1; d_gene: -; CDR3nt: TGTGCCAGCACCGGGGGGCAGCTGAACACTGAAGCTTTCTTT; CDR3aa: CASTGGQLNTEAFF
len: 16; v_gene: TRBV4-2; j_gene: TRBJ2-1; d_gene: TRBD2; CDR3nt: TGTGCCAGCAGCCACACTCTAGCGGGGGAGTACAATGAGCAGTTCTTC; CDR3aa: CASSHTLAGEYNEQFF
len: 15; v_gene: TRBV5-1; j_gene: TRBJ1-2; d_gene: TRBD1; CDR3nt: TGCGCCAGCAGCTTGGGGGGACAGGGGAACCATGGCTACACCTTC; CDR3aa: CASSLGGQGNHGYTF
len: 14; v_gene: TRBV7-3; j_gene: TRBJ2-3; d_gene: -; CDR3nt: TGTGCCAGCAGCCCCTCCCACTCCACAGATACGCAGTATTTT; CDR3aa: CASSPSHSTDTQYF
len: 14; v_gene: TRBV7-8; j_gene: TRBJ2-5; d_gene: -; CDR3nt: TGTGCCAGCAGCTTAGGGGGGCCACAAGAGACCCAGTACTTC; CDR3aa: CASSLGGPQETQYF
len: 14; v_gene: TRBV3-1/TRBV3-2; j_gene: TRBJ2-7; d_gene: -; CDR3nt: TGTGCCAGCAGCCAAGGATTAGCTTCCTACGAGCAGTACTTC; CDR3aa: CASSQGLASYEQYF
len: 13; v_gene: TRBV24-1; j_gene: TRBJ2-2; d_gene: -; CDR3nt: TGTGCCACCAGTGACCCGAACACCGGGGAGCTGTTTTTT; CDR3aa: CATSDPNTGELFF